Listed here is a single T cell receptor (beta chain). Antigen: not known. Here immunoSEQ multiplex PCR was the method, and the copy in TCRdb shows in-frame clones only, minus some. This table has over 60,000 clones, roughly 80% appearing once. The CDR3 is 13 amino acids. V shed 2 bases and J shed 0 bases, with 4 bases lying between them. CDR1 MNHNS and CDR2 SASEGT come from the germline V gene. These data belong to a study of T cell clones after liver transplantation. Study-level background: Post-transplant blood was tracked for graft-donor-reactive T cell clones identified in a pre-transplant mixed lymphocyte reaction. Graft-donor-reactive sequences were compared with third-party-reactive TCRbeta sequences from pre-transplant mixed lymphocyte reactions. Findings of the study overall: Graft donor-reactive T cells may have migrated into the graft rather than being deleted. Low donor cell numbers restricted donor-reactive repertoire measurement in a couple of subjects.

The input for sequencing was CD4+ T cells from blood, taken before liver transplant. This chain joins TRBV6-1 and TRBJ1-2; D is unclear. The TCR was taken from a human donor who received a liver transplant. The CDR3 sequence: CASSETPNYGYTF. The CDR3 bases are TGTGCCAGCAGTGAAACACCTAACTATGGCTACACCTTC.